A selection of T cell receptor beta chains follows, all from one sample in a study of blood T cell repertoires in COVID-19. Assay used: immunoSEQ multiplex PCR; TCRdb lists only in-frame clones, some missing. The sample carries roughly 500,000 clones, approximately 89% recorded once. Source material: peripheral blood. The receptor source for this set is a man between 18 and 29 years old with COVID-19, enrolled during active disease. Each CDR3 is given with its conserved first and last residue. D genes are given only for firm matches. Clone size is not always given. Where it is, it says once, few, many or a class for expanded clones.

D gene,J gene,clone size,V gene,CDR3 DNA,CDR3 protein
.,TRBJ2-5,.,TRBV19,TGTGCCAGTAGTATAGCCCCGGGGGAGACCCAGTACTTC,CASSIAPGETQYF
.,TRBJ1-2,once,TRBV5-1,TGCGCCAGCAGCCCGACAGGAGATCCTAACTATGGCTACACCTTC,CASSPTGDPNYGYTF
.,TRBJ1-1,.,TRBV11-2,TGTGCCAGCAGCTTAGTTAGATACACTGAAGCTTTCTTT,CASSLVRYTEAFF
.,TRBJ2-1,.,TRBV4-1,TGCGCCAGCAGCCATTTAGGGCAGGGGGGTTACAATGAGCAGTTCTTC,CASSHLGQGGYNEQFF
TRBD2,TRBJ2-1,.,TRBV30,TGTGCCTGGAGTGGAGGGCATGGAGGGCGGGAGCTTGAGCAGTTCTTC,CAWSGGHGGRELEQFF
TRBD2,TRBJ2-3,once,TRBV6-5,TGTGCCAGCAGTTTTCCGGGACTAGCGGGAGGAGATACGCAGTATTTT,CASSFPGLAGGDTQYF
.,TRBJ2-2,.,TRBV19,TGTGCCAGTAGTATAGGAGGGCTAGCGTTATTCTCCGGGGAGCTGTTTTTT,CASSIGGLALFSGELFF
.,TRBJ2-5,.,TRBV6-5,TGTGCCAGCAGTAATCGACCACGGGGTCGGGAGACCCAGTACTTC,CASSNRPRGRETQYF
.,TRBJ2-5,.,TRBV13,TGTGCCAGCAGCTTGAGAGGGAAGTTGGAGACCCAGTACTTC,CASSLRGKLETQYF
.,TRBJ1-3,.,TRBV19,TGTGCCAGTAGTATCCACCGACAGATACCTAAGTCAGGAAACACCATATATTTT,CASSIHRQIPKSGNTIYF
.,TRBJ2-7,.,TRBV12-5,TGTGCTAGTGGTTCCCAGACAGGAACCTACGAGCAGTACTTC,CASGSQTGTYEQYF
TRBD2,TRBJ2-7,.,TRBV7-8,TGTGCCAGCAGCTTAGCGCGGGTGACTAGCGGGATCTACGAGCAGTACTTC,CASSLARVTSGIYEQYF
TRBD2,TRBJ2-1,.,TRBV6-5,TGTGCCAGCAATCCGGGACTAGCGGGGGGAGAGCAGTTCTTC,CASNPGLAGGEQFF
.,TRBJ1-3,.,TRBV4-1,TGCGCCAGCAGCCAAGACCGGGGTCATGGAAACACCATATATTTT,CASSQDRGHGNTIYF